The 5 T cell receptor beta chains listed next were all sequenced from one sample in a study of T-cell reconstitution after alpha-beta-depleted transplantation in children. TCRbeta library construction was performed incorporating unique molecular identifiers. TCRdb reprocessed the PCR reads via MiXCR and lists one record per CDR3 protein. There are hundreds of thousands of distinct CDR3 sequences in the sample; 10% to 15% occur only once, and about 2.2% lies in the top ten. Sequenced here: PBMCs, mostly from graft donor cells, sampled 360 days after TCRalphabeta/CD19-depleted stem cell transplant. Source of these receptors: a male patient between 10 and 17 years old who had a stem cell transplant for acute myeloid leukemia, so the T cells may come from the graft donor.

The gene calls are TRBV6-2 or TRBV6-3 and TRBJ2-5, with D unresolved. V was cut by 6 bases and J by 12 bases, with 11 bases left in between. The CDR3 runs 10 residues. From germline, CDR1 is MNHEY and CDR2 SVGEGT. The CDR3 is CASRSIPKYF. As DNA, the CDR3 is TGTGCCAGCAGATCAATCCCGAAGTACTTC.

In this sample, this clonotype turned up many times. The V gene is TRBV29-1, the J gene TRBJ2-4, with TRBD1 matching 7 bases. The ends lost 7 bases at V and 1 base at J; junction bases unmatched: 16. The CDR3 contains 17 residues. CDR1 and CDR2 from the germline V gene are SQVTM and ANQGSEA. Written as DNA, the CDR3 is TGCAGCGGGATGGACAGGTTCGCCCGAGGTGCCAAAAACATTCAGTACTTC. This gives the protein CSGMDRFARGAKNIQYF. Full variable domain (rest looked up from reference TRBV29-1 and TRBJ2-4): SAVISQKPSRDICQRGTSLTIQCQVDSQVTMMFWYRQQPGQSLTLIATANQGSEATYESGFVIDKFPISRPNLTFSTLTVSNMSPEDSSIYLCSGMDRFARGAKNIQYFGAGTRLSVL.

Only a few counts were recorded for this clonotype. J is TRBJ1-3 and V is TRBV9; D is unresolved. CDR3 length: 12 amino acids. In germline, CDR1 is SGDLS, CDR2 YYNGEE. The V end was cut by 3 bases, the J end by 5 bases, with 6 bases between. This chain's CDR3 is CASSAPRNTIYF. Here the CDR3 DNA reads TGTGCCAGCAGCGCCCCCAGAAACACCATATATTTT.

Many counts were recorded for this clonotype. This chain connects TRBV27 to TRBJ2-7; D gene unclear. V lost 5 bases, J lost 0 bases, and 11 bases lay in between. CDR1 MNHEY and CDR2 SMNVEV come from the germline V gene (reference sequence). There are 14 residues in the CDR3. CDR3 loop: CASSPHSISYEQYF. For the CDR3, the DNA is TGTGCCAGCAGTCCACACAGCATCTCCTACGAGCAGTACTTC.

There are a few counts of this clonotype. CDR3 DNA: TGTGCCAGCAGTCCCCTACTAGCGGGGGACTACGAGCAGTACTTC. This gives the protein CASSPLLAGDYEQYF. The chain uses TRBV27 and TRBJ2-7; 11 bases are a match to TRBD2. CDR1 MNHEY and CDR2 SMNVEV come from the germline V gene (reference sequence). This CDR3 is built from 15 residues. The V segment lost 5 bases and the J segment 3 bases; nucleotides outside the gene matches: 6.